This is a list of T cell receptor beta chains from one sample in a study of T cell responses to AZD1222 COVID-19 vaccine. Sequenced by immunoSEQ multiplex PCR; TCRdb stores in-frame clones only, minus some. The sample carries roughly 100,000 clones, around 90% recorded once. The source material was peripheral blood, sampled on day 0 of AZD1222 vaccination. The receptors shown here come from an adult in good health. The CDR3 runs from the conserved cysteine through the conserved F or W. A D gene is named only where the DNA matches it firmly. Size is stated for part of the rows, as once, few or many counts, or as a class when the clone is expanded.

TRBD1,TRBJ1-6,TRBV19,-,CASKPTGGVGSPLHF,TGTGCCAGTAAGCCCACAGGGGGCGTCGGTTCACCCCTCCACTTT
-,TRBJ2-1,TRBV6-5,-,CASTLSGEGFNEQFF,TGTGCCAGCACCCTAAGTGGGGAAGGGTTCAATGAGCAGTTCTTC
-,TRBJ1-2,TRBV6-5,-,CASRGGTEYGYTF,TGTGCCAGCAGGGGGGGGACGGAGTATGGCTACACCTTC
TRBD2,TRBJ2-5,TRBV7-2,-,CASSLGTSGDETQYF,TGTGCCAGCAGCTTAGGGACTAGCGGGGATGAGACCCAGTACTTC
TRBD1,TRBJ2-7,TRBV2,-,CASSGGQGRPYEQYF,TGTGCCAGCAGTGGGGGACAGGGGCGACCCTACGAGCAGTACTTC
-,TRBJ2-1,TRBV30,-,CASSSYNEQFF,TGTGCGTCTAGCTCCTACAATGAGCAGTTCTTC
-,TRBJ2-3,TRBV5-1,-,CASSLVLAKDTQYF,TGCGCCAGCAGCTTGGTTCTAGCAAAAGATACGCAGTATTTT
-,TRBJ2-7,TRBV28,-,CASSLFRGGYEQYF,TGTGCCAGCAGTTTATTCCGGGGAGGCTACGAGCAGTACTTC
TRBD2,TRBJ2-7,TRBV7-2,-,CASSSPRTSGNYEQYF,TGTGCCAGCAGCTCCCCGAGGACTAGCGGAAACTACGAGCAGTACTTC
TRBD2,TRBJ2-3,TRBV6-5,-,CASSSTSGTTDTQYF,TGTGCCAGCAGTTCGACTAGCGGGACCACAGATACGCAGTATTTT
-,TRBJ2-3,TRBV11-2,-,CASSFGATRDF,TGTGCCAGCAGCTTTGGGGCCACTCGGGATTTT
-,TRBJ2-1,TRBV30,-,CAWTPGTGVFRSYNEQFF,TGTGCCTGGACCCCGGGGACGGGGGTGTTTCGCTCCTACAATGAGCAGTTCTTC
-,TRBJ1-3,TRBV29-1,few,CSVSFSSGNTIYF,TGCAGCGTATCGTTTAGCTCTGGAAACACCATATATTTT
TRBD1,TRBJ1-4,TRBV6-2/TRBV6-3,-,CASSYSSGQGKEKLFF,TGTGCCAGCAGTTACTCGTCGGGACAGGGAAAAGAAAAACTGTTTTTT
-,TRBJ1-1,TRBV5-1,-,CASKKGVVNTEAFF,TGCGCCAGCAAAAAGGGGGTTGTGAACACTGAAGCTTTCTTT
TRBD1,TRBJ2-3,TRBV3-1/TRBV3-2,-,CASRPYLTGGEDTQYF,TGTGCCAGCAGACCCTATCTTACAGGGGGCGAAGATACGCAGTATTTT
-,TRBJ2-5,TRBV7-9,-,CASSFVGAQETQYF,TGTGCCAGCAGCTTCGTGGGGGCACAAGAGACCCAGTACTTC
TRBD2,TRBJ2-1,TRBV6-4,few,CASSDGASGGGEQFF,TGTGCCAGCAGTGACGGGGCTAGCGGGGGTGGTGAGCAGTTCTTC
-,TRBJ1-4,TRBV7-3,-,CASSVTGRGTNEKLFF,TGTGCCAGCAGCGTAACAGGGAGAGGCACTAATGAAAAACTGTTTTTT
TRBD2,TRBJ2-3,TRBV5-8,few,CASSLVAGGLTDTQYF,TGTGCCAGCAGCCTAGTAGCGGGGGGGCTCACAGATACGCAGTATTTT
-,TRBJ1-1,TRBV2,-,CASSGPLNTEAFF,TGTGCCAGCAGTGGCCCCTTGAACACTGAAGCTTTCTTT
-,TRBJ2-7,TRBV2,once,CASSSSTYEQYF,TGTGCCAGCAGTTCTTCAACCTACGAGCAGTACTTC
TRBD1,TRBJ2-5,TRBV29-1,-,CSAERQGRETQYF,TGCAGCGCCGAAAGACAGGGTCGGGAGACCCAGTACTTC
-,TRBJ1-2,TRBV19,once,CASSNRDGYGYTF,TGTGCCAGTAGTAACCGGGACGGCTATGGCTACACCTTC
TRBD1,TRBJ2-7,TRBV2,-,CASSPRTGGRYEQYF,TGTGCCAGCAGTCCACGGACAGGGGGTCGGTACGAGCAGTACTTC
-,TRBJ1-5,TRBV7-2,-,CASSLGGDQPQHF,TGTGCCAGCAGCTTAGGGGGAGATCAGCCCCAGCATTTT
-,TRBJ1-2,TRBV6-2/TRBV6-3,few,CASSAEGVSYGYTF,TGTGCCAGCAGTGCCGAGGGGGTCTCCTATGGCTACACCTTC
-,TRBJ1-2,TRBV12-3/TRBV12-4,-,CASRVGQGLGYTF,TGTGCCAGCCGCGTGGGCCAGGGGCTTGGCTACACCTTC
-,TRBJ1-2,TRBV5-5,-,CASSLHVFDYGYTF,TGTGCCAGCAGCTTGCACGTGTTCGACTATGGCTACACCTTC
-,TRBJ2-5,TRBV5-1,-,CASSPGTQETQYF,TGCGCCAGCAGTCCCGGGACACAAGAGACCCAGTACTTC
TRBD1,TRBJ1-2,TRBV3-1/TRBV3-2,-,CASSLTGAGGYTF,TGTGCCAGCAGCCTGACAGGGGCCGGCGGCTACACCTTC
-,TRBJ1-1,TRBV6-5,once,CASSYSGGYEAFF,TGTGCCAGCAGTTACTCAGGGGGTTACGAAGCTTTCTTT
-,TRBJ1-1,TRBV7-2,-,CASRPRGNTEAFF,TGTGCCAGCAGACCTAGGGGTAACACTGAAGCTTTCTTT
-,TRBJ1-1,TRBV5-4,once,CASSLASSMNTEAFF,TGTGCCAGCAGCTTGGCCAGCTCAATGAACACTGAAGCTTTCTTT
-,TRBJ1-4,TRBV29-1,-,CSVVFPVTSTNEKLFF,TGCAGCGTTGTTTTCCCAGTGACGAGCACTAATGAAAAACTGTTTTTT
TRBD1,TRBJ1-6,TRBV6-6,-,CASQGQGRSPLHF,TGTGCCAGCCAAGGACAGGGGAGATCACCCCTCCACTTT
-,TRBJ2-7,TRBV28,-,CASSFMAGVSYEQYF,TGTGCCAGCAGTTTTATGGCAGGGGTGTCCTACGAGCAGTACTTC
-,TRBJ1-6,TRBV19,few,CASSHRQERGSPLHF,TGTGCCAGTAGCCACAGACAAGAGAGGGGTTCACCCCTCCACTTT
-,TRBJ1-4,TRBV4-1,-,CASSQVALTNEKLFF,TGCGCCAGCAGCCAAGTTGCCCTAACTAATGAAAAACTGTTTTTT
-,TRBJ1-1,TRBV7-9,-,CASSEGPNTEAFF,TGTGCCAGCAGCGAGGGACCGAACACTGAAGCTTTCTTT
TRBD2,TRBJ2-1,TRBV5-1,once,CASSLTSGGAWDEQFF,TGCGCCAGCAGCTTGACCAGCGGGGGGGCCTGGGATGAGCAGTTCTTC
TRBD2,TRBJ2-3,TRBV2,-,CASSPSGGTDTQYF,TGTGCCAGCAGCCCTAGCGGGGGCACAGATACGCAGTATTTT
-,TRBJ1-5,TRBV3-1/TRBV3-2,few,CASSQRGGNSNQPQHF,TGTGCCAGCAGCCAAAGGGGGGGGAATAGCAATCAGCCCCAGCATTTT
-,TRBJ2-7,TRBV7-2,-,CASSLVGRGEQYF,TGTGCCAGCAGCTTGGTCGGGAGAGGCGAGCAGTACTTC
-,TRBJ1-1,TRBV27,-,CASKVGREAFF,TGTGCCAGTAAAGTCGGTAGGGAAGCTTTCTTT
TRBD1,TRBJ1-1,TRBV19,-,CASSITGALAEAFF,TGTGCCAGTAGTATAACAGGGGCCTTGGCTGAAGCTTTCTTT
-,TRBJ1-1,TRBV5-8,-,CASSFGWGAFF,TGTGCCAGCAGCTTTGGGTGGGGAGCTTTCTTT
-,TRBJ1-1,TRBV6-2/TRBV6-3,once,CASSWGELAEAFF,TGTGCCAGCAGTTGGGGGGAGCTTGCTGAAGCTTTCTTT
-,TRBJ2-5,TRBV14,-,CASARGQETQYF,TGTGCCAGCGCTCGGGGTCAAGAGACCCAGTACTTC
-,TRBJ1-2,TRBV2,-,CASSVDTGNGYTF,TGTGCCAGCAGTGTTGATACAGGGAATGGCTACACCTTC